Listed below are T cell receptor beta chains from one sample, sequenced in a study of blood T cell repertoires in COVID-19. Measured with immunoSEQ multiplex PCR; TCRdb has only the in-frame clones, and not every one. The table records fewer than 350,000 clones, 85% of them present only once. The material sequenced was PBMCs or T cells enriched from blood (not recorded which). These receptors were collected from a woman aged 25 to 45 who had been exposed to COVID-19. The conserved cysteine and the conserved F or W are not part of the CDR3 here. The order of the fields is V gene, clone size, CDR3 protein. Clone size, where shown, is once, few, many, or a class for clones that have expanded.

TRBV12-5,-,ASGDSSYEQY
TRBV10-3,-,AIRYLTGGSSQPSYEQY
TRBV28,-,ASSPHRQGAVQPQH
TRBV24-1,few,ATSAVSNEQF
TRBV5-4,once,ASSLQGAGSPLH
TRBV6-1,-,ASSESGAATYYEQY
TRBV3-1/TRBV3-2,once,ASSQGDGEQF
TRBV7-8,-,ASSLKGPVPYEQY
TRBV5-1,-,ASSLGMQVLNEKLF
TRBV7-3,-,ASRNEALPQY
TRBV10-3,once,AISENQGAGQPQH
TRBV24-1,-,ATSDSTGGNTGELF
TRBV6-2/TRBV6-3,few,ASSDYAGGRRETQY
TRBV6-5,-,ASSLNYNEQF
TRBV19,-,ASSDRANYGYT
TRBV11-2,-,ASSSGVFFYGYT
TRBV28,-,ASSPPLQGPLWSPYGYT
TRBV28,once,ASSYSGVLSTDTQY
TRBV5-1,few,ASSSGTGGDEPQH
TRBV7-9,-,ASSSETQY
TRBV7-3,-,ASSPGGTSTGELF
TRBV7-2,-,ASSFGTSGGARNEQF
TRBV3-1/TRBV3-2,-,ASSLSGVYGYT
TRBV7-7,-,ASSLRGLAGYNEQF
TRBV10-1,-,ASSANRGPGNTIY
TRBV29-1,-,SVVGRGSGDTGELF
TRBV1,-,TSSQAVGGRETQY